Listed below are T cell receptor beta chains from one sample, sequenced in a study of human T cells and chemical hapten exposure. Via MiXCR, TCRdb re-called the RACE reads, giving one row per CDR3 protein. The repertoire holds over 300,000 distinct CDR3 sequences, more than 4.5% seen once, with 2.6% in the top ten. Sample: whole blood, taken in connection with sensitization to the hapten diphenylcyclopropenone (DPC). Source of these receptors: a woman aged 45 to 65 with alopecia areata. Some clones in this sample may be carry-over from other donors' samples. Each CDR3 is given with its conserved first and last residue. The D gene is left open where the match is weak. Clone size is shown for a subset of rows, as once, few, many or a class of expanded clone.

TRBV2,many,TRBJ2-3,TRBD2,CASSGGSGVGTDTQYF,TGTGCCAGCAGTGGCGGTAGCGGGGTCGGCACAGATACGCAGTATTTT
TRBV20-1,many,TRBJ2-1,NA,CSARLVEHEQFF,TGCAGTGCTCGATTAGTGGAACATGAGCAGTTCTTC
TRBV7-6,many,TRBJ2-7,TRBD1,CASSVGQGVPYEQYF,TGTGCCAGCAGCGTCGGACAGGGGGTACCCTACGAGCAGTACTTC
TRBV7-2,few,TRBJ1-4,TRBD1,CASSWRDREKLFF,TGTGCCAGCAGCTGGCGGGACAGGGAAAAACTGTTTTTT
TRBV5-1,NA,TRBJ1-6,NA,CASRQGDSPLHF,TGCGCCAGCAGGCAAGGGGATTCACCCCTCCACTTT
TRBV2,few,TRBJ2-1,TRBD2,CASSVGTSKVNEQFF,TGTGCCAGCAGTGTTGGGACTAGTAAAGTCAATGAGCAGTTCTTC
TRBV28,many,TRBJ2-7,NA,CASSFGSSYEQYF,TGTGCCAGCAGTTTTGGCAGTTCCTACGAGCAGTACTTC
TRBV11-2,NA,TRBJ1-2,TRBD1,CASSLDSMAGGSYGYTF,TGTGCCAGCAGCTTAGATTCGATGGCAGGGGGAAGCTATGGCTACACCTTC
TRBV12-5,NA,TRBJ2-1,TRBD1,CASGYQGAEQFF,TGTGCTAGTGGTTACCAGGGGGCTGAGCAGTTCTTC
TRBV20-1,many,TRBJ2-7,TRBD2,CSASREVFSYEQYF,TGCAGTGCTTCCCGGGAGGTTTTTTCCTACGAGCAGTACTTC
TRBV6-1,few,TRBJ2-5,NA,CASSEWQGETQYF,TGTGCCAGCAGTGAGTGGCAGGGAGAGACCCAGTACTTC
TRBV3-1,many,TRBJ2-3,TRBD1,CASSPRQGVTDTQYF,TGTGCCAGCAGCCCTCGACAGGGTGTCACAGATACGCAGTATTTT
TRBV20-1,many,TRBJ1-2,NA,CSAKVAGINYGYTF,TGCAGTGCTAAGGTGGCAGGGATAAACTATGGCTACACCTTC
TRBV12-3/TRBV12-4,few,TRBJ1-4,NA,CASSTGPGSEKLFF,TGTGCCAGCAGTACAGGCCCCGGCAGTGAAAAACTGTTTTTT
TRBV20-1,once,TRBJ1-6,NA,CSARDMTNSPLHF,TGCAGTGCTAGAGACATGACCAATTCACCCCTCCACTTT
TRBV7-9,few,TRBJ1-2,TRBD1,CASSSRTGNGYTF,TGTGCCAGCAGCTCCCGGACAGGGAATGGCTACACCTTC
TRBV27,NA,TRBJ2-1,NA,CASGPVGEQFF,TGTGCCAGCGGGCCGGTGGGTGAGCAGTTCTTC
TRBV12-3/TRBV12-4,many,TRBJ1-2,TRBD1,CASSSTGKGYTF,TGTGCCAGCAGTTCGACAGGGAAAGGCTACACCTTC
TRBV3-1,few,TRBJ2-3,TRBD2,CASSPAGGFTDTQYF,TGTGCCAGCAGCCCAGCGGGGGGGTTCACAGATACGCAGTATTTT
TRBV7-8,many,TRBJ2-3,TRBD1,CASSPADRGMGDTQYF,TGTGCCAGCAGCCCCGCCGACAGGGGGATGGGAGATACGCAGTATTTT
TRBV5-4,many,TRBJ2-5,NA,CASSLDQSTQETQYF,TGTGCCAGCAGCTTGGATCAGAGTACCCAAGAGACCCAGTACTTC
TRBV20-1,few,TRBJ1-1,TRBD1,CSARMAGGSNTEAFF,TGCAGTGCTAGAATGGCAGGGGGGTCGAACACTGAAGCTTTCTTT
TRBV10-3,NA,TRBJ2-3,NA,CAISESWGADTQYF,TGTGCCATCAGTGAGTCTTGGGGAGCAGATACGCAGTATTTT
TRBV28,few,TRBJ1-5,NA,CASSSLKGEDQPQHF,TGTGCCAGCAGTTCTTTGAAGGGGGAGGACCAGCCCCAGCATTTT
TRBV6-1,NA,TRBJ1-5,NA,CASSESGKDQPQHF,TGTGCCAGCAGTGAGTCGGGAAAAGATCAGCCCCAGCATTTT
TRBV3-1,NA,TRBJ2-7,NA,CTSSQGARRPSSYEQYF,TGTACCAGCAGCCAAGGCGCGCGACGGCCTAGCTCCTACGAGCAGTACTTC
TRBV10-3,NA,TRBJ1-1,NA,CAISVKEGTEAFF,TGTGCCATCAGTGTAAAGGAAGGGACTGAAGCTTTCTTT
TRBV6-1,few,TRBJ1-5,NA,CASSETAFNQPQHF,TGTGCCAGCAGTGAGACAGCCTTCAATCAGCCCCAGCATTTT
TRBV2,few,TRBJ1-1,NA,CASSEGSGAIEAFF,TGTGCCAGCAGTGAAGGATCGGGGGCGATTGAAGCTTTCTTT
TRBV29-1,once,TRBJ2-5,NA,CSVLGYQETQYF,TGCAGCGTTCTAGGGTACCAAGAGACCCAGTACTTC
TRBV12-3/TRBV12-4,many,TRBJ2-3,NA,CASSGSSGRSDTQYF,TGTGCCAGCAGCGGGAGTAGCGGTCGGTCAGATACGCAGTATTTT
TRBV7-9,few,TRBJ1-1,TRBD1,CASSQVPGQGMNTEAFF,TGTGCCAGCAGCCAAGTCCCGGGACAGGGTATGAACACTGAAGCTTTCTTT
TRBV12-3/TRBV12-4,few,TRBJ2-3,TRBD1,CASSLDRGQKDTQYF,TGTGCCAGCAGTTTGGACAGGGGGCAGAAAGATACGCAGTATTTT
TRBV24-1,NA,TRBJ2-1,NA,CATSPTVSSYNEQFF,TGTGCCACCAGCCCGACAGTTAGCTCCTACAATGAGCAGTTCTTC
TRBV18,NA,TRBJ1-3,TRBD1,CASSPTGDGNTIYF,TGTGCCAGCTCACCGACAGGGGATGGAAACACCATATATTTT
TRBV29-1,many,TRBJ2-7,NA,CSVGGMREQYF,TGCAGCGTTGGGGGAATGAGAGAACAGTACTTC
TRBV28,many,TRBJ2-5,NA,CASTPRLVQETQYF,TGTGCCAGCACCCCGAGACTAGTCCAAGAGACCCAGTACTTC
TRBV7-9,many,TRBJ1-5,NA,CASSFDGGSNQPQHF,TGTGCCAGCAGCTTCGACGGGGGAAGCAATCAGCCCCAGCATTTT
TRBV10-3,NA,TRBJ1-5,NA,CATEEGGGRTNQPQHF,TGTGCCACGGAGGAGGGAGGGGGACGTACGAATCAGCCCCAGCATTTT
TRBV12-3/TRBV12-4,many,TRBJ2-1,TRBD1,CASTRTGGWNEQFF,TGTGCCAGCACCCGGACAGGGGGATGGAATGAGCAGTTCTTC
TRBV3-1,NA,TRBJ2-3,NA,CASSPIARSTDTQYF,TGTGCCAGCAGCCCCATCGCGAGGAGCACAGATACGCAGTATTTT
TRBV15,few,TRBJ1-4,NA,CATSREERARLLFF,TGTGCCACCAGCAGAGAGGAGAGGGCCCGGCTACTGTTTTTT